A single sample gave rise to the 14 T cell receptor beta chains below, sequenced in a study of breast tumors, draining lymph nodes, adjacent tissues. From the multiplex PCR reads, TCRdb called clonotypes with MiXCR, one entry per CDR3 protein. The sample lists about 19,000 distinct CDR3 sequences, about 45% occurring once. Sequenced input: breast tumor tissue. The receptors were sampled from a female donor with breast cancer. Some clones in this sample may be carry-over from other donors' samples.

The J gene is TRBJ2-1, the V gene TRBV7-2; D ambiguous. The CDR3 sequence is 18 residues long. Germline V CDR1 and CDR2: SGHTA, FQGNSA. V lost 1 base and J 0 bases, leaving 16 bases between the germline ends. CDR3 protein: CASSLGAVGPSSYNEQFF. The DNA for the CDR3 is TGTGCCAGCAGCTTAGGGGCAGTCGGGCCGAGCTCCTACAATGAGCAGTTCTTC.

This clonotype appeared many times. V and J are TRBV20-1 and TRBJ2-1; D is uncertain. Germline CDR1 and CDR2: DFQATT and SNEGSKA (reference sequence). Trimming removed 8 bases from V and 3 bases from J, with 14 bases in between. The CDR3 runs to 13 residues. As DNA, the CDR3 is TGCAGTACAGACCAGGACCGCTACAATGAGCAGTTCTTC. Residues: CSTDQDRYNEQFF.

In its sample, this clonotype was seen a few times. The chain uses TRBV19 and TRBJ2-3, with 9 positions matching TRBD2. Trimming took 6 bases from V and 4 from J; bases not matched to a gene: 5. This CDR3 has 14 residues. Germline V gene sequence: CDR1 LNHDA, CDR2 SQIVND (reference sequence). CDR3: CASRASGTADTQYF. The CDR3 DNA reads TGTGCCAGTAGGGCTAGCGGGACCGCAGATACGCAGTATTTT.

The chain uses TRBV9 and TRBJ2-3, with D uncertain. Trimming left V 2 bases short and J 6 bases short, with 10 bases between. The CDR3 spans 13 residues. The germline V gene encodes CDR1 SGDLS and CDR2 YYNGEE. The CDR3 loop reads CASSVELGDTQYF. The CDR3 region has the DNA TGTGCCAGCAGCGTTGAACTTGGGGATACGCAGTATTTT.

At least ten counts were recorded for this clonotype. J is TRBJ2-1 and V is TRBV5-1; 8 bases align to TRBD2. Looked up from germline, CDR1 is SGHRS and CDR2 is YFSETQ. Unmatched junction bases numbered 6, after V lost 0 bases and J lost 1 base. The CDR3 runs 17 residues. CDR3 loop: CASSLGGGRMSYNEQFF. The DNA for the CDR3 is TGCGCCAGCAGCTTGGGGGGCGGGAGGATGTCCTACAATGAGCAGTTCTTC.

Worth noting for this clonotype: A read error is possible here, since a much larger clone lies one base away. The final CDR3 position lacks the conserved phenylalanine or tryptophan, pointing to a likely read error. The limits of the CDR3 on the DNA are not certain, so only TCRdb's listed CDR3 is given. CDR3 loop: CASSLATQ. The rearrangement joins TRBV13 to TRBJ2-6. Inclusive of both ends, the CDR3 amounts to 8 amino acids. Germline V lookup: CDR1 PRHDT, CDR2 FYEKMQ (reference sequence).

This clonotype has at least ten counts. The CDR3 loop is CASSLVGTKEEAFF. The CDR3 nucleotides read TGTGCCAGCAGCTTAGTTGGGACAAAAGAGGAAGCTTTCTTT. The V call is TRBV7-9, the J call TRBJ1-1; a possible D gene is TRBD1 (6 bases). This CDR3 is built from 14 residues. The germline gives CDR1 SEHNR, CDR2 FQNEAQ (reference sequence). Trimming removed 1 base at V and 8 bases at J, with 14 bases between.

The V and J genes are TRBV10-2 and TRBJ2-2, with 14 bases aligning to TRBD2. The CDR3 sequence is 16 residues long. CDR1 and CDR2 (germline): WSHSY, SAAADI. V shed 6 bases and J 9 bases; nucleotides not matched to a gene: 9. In DNA, the CDR3 is TGCGCCAGCAGCGGACTAGCGGGAGGTGGGCACAGGGAGCTGTTTTTT. Its protein product is CASSGLAGGGHRELFF.

The sample holds many counts of this clonotype. As DNA, the CDR3 is TGCGCCAGCAGCCAAGCCGACAGCAGATCCTACGAGCAGTACTTC. Translated: CASSQADSRSYEQYF. This chain connects TRBV4-1 to TRBJ2-7; tentative D call: TRBD1 (5 bases). Germline V CDR1 and CDR2: MGHRA, YSYEKL. This CDR3 contains 15 residues. V was pared by 1 base and J by 1 base, with 11 bases between.

This clonotype was detected many times. The chain is built from TRBV20-1 and TRBJ2-7, with D tentatively TRBD2 (7 bases). Germline CDR1 and CDR2: DFQATT and SNEGSKA (reference sequence). Trimming took 1 base from V and 4 from J, leaving 17 bases between them. This CDR3 has 15 amino acids. DNA for the CDR3: TGCAGTGCTAGAGGGGGGGGCCTAGACGTGTACGAGCAGTACTTC. It translates to CSARGGGLDVYEQYF.

The rearrangement links TRBV19 to TRBJ2-1, with 15 bases identical to TRBD2. V shed 7 bases and J 2 bases; nucleotides not matched to a gene: 9. CDR3 length: 18 amino acids. Germline CDR1 and CDR2: LNHDA and SQIVND (reference sequence). The CDR3 region is CASKSGTSGGQAYNEQFF. The DNA for the CDR3 is TGTGCCAGTAAATCGGGGACTAGCGGGGGGCAAGCCTACAATGAGCAGTTCTTC. Full variable domain (rest looked up from reference TRBV19 and TRBJ2-1): DGGITQSPKYLFRKEGQNVTLSCEQNLNHDAMYWYRQDPGQGLRLIYYSQIVNDFQKGDIAEGYSVSREKKESFPLTVTSAQKNPTAFYLCASKSGTSGGQAYNEQFFGPGTRLTVL.

This clonotype was picked up one time. V is TRBV2 and J is TRBJ1-5, with a possible D match to TRBD1 (5 bases). The CDR3 has 15 residues. The germline CDR1 and CDR2 sequences are SNHLY and FYNNEI. V was pared by 3 bases and J by 0 bases, with 9 bases between. The CDR3: CASSEGRTSNQPQHF. The DNA for the CDR3 is TGTGCCAGCAGTGAGGGGCGGACTAGCAATCAGCCCCAGCATTTT.

In its sample, this clonotype is medium-sized. The rearrangement uses TRBV24-1 and TRBJ2-1; 13 nucleotides line up with TRBD2. J lost 5 bases, V lost 6 bases, and 3 bases had no gene match. The CDR3 consists of 15 residues. Germline CDR1 reads KGHDR; CDR2 reads SFDVKD. The CDR3 bases are TGTGCCACCAGTAGGACTAGCGGGAGAAACAATGAGCAGTTCTTC. It encodes CATSRTSGRNNEQFF.

The sample holds many counts of this clonotype. V is TRBV9 and J is TRBJ2-3; the D call may be TRBD1 or TRBD2 (6 bases each). This CDR3 has 14 amino acids. Deletions cut 7 bases from V and 4 bases from J, with 16 bases between. Germline V lookup: CDR1 SGDLS, CDR2 YYNGEE. The CDR3 region is CASGRGAGSDTQYF. The CDR3 DNA follows: TGTGCCAGCGGTAGGGGGGCTGGCTCAGATACGCAGTATTTT.